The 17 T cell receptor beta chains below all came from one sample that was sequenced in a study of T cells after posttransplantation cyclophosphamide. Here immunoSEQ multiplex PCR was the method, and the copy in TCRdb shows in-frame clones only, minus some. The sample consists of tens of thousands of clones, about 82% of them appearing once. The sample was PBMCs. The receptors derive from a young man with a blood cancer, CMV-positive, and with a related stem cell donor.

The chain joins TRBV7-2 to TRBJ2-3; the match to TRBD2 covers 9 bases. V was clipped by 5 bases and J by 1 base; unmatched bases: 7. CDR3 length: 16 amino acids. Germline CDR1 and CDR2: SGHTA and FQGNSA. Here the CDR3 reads CASSLGLAGGTDTQYF. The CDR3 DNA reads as TGTGCCAGCAGCCTCGGATTAGCGGGAGGCACAGATACGCAGTATTTT.

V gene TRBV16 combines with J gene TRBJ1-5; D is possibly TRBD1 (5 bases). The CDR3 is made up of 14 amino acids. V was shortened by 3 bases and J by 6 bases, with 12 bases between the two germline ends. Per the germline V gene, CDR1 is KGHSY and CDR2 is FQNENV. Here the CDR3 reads CASSQGEGSQPQHF. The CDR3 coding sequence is TGTGCCAGCAGCCAGGGGGAGGGAAGTCAGCCCCAGCATTTT.

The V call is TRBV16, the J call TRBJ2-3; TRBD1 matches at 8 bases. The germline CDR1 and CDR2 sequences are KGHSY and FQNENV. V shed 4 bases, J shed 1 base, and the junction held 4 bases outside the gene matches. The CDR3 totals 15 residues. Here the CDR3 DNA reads TGTGCCAGCAGCCCGCCGGGACAGGGCACAGATACGCAGTATTTT. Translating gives CASSPPGQGTDTQYF. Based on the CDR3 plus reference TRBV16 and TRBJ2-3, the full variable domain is GEEVAQTPKHLVRGEGQKAKLYCAPIKGHSYVFWYQQVLKNEFKFLISFQNENVFDETGMPKERFSAKCLPNSPCSLEIQATKLEDSAVYFCASSPPGQGTDTQYFGPGTRLTVL.

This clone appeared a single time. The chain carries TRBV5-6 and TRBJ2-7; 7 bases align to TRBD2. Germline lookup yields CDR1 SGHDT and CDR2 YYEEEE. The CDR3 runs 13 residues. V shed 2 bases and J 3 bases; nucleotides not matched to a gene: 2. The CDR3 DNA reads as TGTGCCAGCAGCTTCGGGGAGGGCTACGAGCAGTACTTC. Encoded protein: CASSFGEGYEQYF.

CDR3: CASSRAGGLGETQYF. The CDR3, as DNA: TGTGCCAGCAGTCGGGCAGGGGGCCTTGGAGAGACCCAGTACTTC. V is TRBV9 and J is TRBJ2-5; TRBD1 aligns across 8 bases. The V gene end was trimmed by 5 bases and the J gene end by 4 bases; junction bases not matched to a gene: 10. From germline, CDR1 is SGDLS and CDR2 YYNGEE. The CDR3 extends over 15 amino acids.

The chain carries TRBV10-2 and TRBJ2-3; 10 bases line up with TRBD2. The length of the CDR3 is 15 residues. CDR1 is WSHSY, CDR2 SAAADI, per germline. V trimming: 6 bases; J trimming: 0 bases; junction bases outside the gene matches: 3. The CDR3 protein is CASRTAGGSTDTQYF. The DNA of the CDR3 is TGCGCCAGCAGAACAGCGGGGGGGAGCACAGATACGCAGTATTTT.

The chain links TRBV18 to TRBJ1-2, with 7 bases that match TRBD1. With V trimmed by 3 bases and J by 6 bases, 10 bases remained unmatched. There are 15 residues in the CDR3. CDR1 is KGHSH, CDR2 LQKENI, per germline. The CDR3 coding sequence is TGTGCCAGCTCACCCACACAGGGGACTGTAGATGGCTACACCTTC. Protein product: CASSPTQGTVDGYTF.

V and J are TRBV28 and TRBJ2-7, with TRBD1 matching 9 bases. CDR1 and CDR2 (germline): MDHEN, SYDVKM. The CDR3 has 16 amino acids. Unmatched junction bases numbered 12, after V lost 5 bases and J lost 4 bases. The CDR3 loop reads CASSPRWGDRVYEQYF. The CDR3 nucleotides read TGTGCCAGCAGTCCAAGATGGGGGGACAGGGTGTACGAGCAGTACTTC.

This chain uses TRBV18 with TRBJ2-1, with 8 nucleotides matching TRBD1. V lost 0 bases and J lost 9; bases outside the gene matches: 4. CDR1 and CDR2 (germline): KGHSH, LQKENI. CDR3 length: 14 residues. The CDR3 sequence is CASSPPAGGGEQFF. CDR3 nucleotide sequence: TGTGCCAGCTCACCACCGGCAGGGGGCGGTGAGCAGTTCTTC.

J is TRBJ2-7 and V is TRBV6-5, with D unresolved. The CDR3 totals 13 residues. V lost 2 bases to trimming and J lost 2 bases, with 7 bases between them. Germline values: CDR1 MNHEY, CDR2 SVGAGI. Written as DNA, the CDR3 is TGTGCCAGCAGTTACGGCAGTACCTACGAGCAGTACTTC. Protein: CASSYGSTYEQYF.

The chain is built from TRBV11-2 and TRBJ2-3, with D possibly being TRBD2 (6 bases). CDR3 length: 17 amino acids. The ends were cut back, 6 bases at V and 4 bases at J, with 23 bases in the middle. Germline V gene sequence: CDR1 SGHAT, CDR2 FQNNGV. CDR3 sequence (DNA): TGTGCCAGCAGGGTGGGGGACTTAGCGTCTCGGGCAGATACGCAGTATTTT. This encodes CASRVGDLASRADTQYF.

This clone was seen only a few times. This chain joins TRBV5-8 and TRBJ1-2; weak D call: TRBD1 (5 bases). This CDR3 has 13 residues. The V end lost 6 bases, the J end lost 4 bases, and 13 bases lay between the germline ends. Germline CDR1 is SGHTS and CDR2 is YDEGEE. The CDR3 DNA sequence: TGTGCCAGCAACCAGGGCGAAGGCTATGGCTACACCTTC. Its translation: CASNQGEGYGYTF.

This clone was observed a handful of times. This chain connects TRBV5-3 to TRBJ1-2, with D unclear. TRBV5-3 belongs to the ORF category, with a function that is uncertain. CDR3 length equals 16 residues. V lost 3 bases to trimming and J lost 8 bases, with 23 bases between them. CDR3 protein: CARSSLFLGRENGYTF. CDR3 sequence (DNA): TGTGCCAGAAGCTCCCTATTTCTGGGGAGGGAGAACGGCTACACCTTC.

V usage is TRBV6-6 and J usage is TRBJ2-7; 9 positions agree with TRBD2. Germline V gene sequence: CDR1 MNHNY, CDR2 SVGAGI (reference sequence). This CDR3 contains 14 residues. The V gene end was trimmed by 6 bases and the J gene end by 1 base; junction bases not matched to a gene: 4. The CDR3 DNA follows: TGTGCCAGCAGGCGACTAGCGGAGTCCTACGAGCAGTACTTC. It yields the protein CASRRLAESYEQYF.

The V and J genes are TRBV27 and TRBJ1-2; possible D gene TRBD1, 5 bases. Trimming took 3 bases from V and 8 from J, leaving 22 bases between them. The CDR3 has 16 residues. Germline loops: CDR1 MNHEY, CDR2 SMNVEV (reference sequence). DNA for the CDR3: TGTGCCAGCAGTTTTGGGGGGAGACAGTTCAGCTCCGGCTACACCTTC. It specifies CASSFGGRQFSSGYTF.

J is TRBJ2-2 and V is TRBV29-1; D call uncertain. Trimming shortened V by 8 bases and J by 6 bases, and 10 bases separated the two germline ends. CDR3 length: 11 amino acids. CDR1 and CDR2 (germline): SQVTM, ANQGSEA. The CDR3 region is CSSRISGELFF. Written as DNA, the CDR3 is TGCAGCTCTAGGATATCCGGGGAGCTGTTTTTT.

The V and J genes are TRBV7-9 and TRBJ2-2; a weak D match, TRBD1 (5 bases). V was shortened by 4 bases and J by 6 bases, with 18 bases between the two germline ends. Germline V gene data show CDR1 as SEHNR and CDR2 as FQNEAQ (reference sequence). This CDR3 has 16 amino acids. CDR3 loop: CASSSQGLRVAGELFF. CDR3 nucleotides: TGTGCCAGCAGCTCTCAGGGATTACGGGTGGCCGGGGAGCTGTTTTTT.